The source of this TCR beta chain is a study of T cells in Graves' hyperthyroidism and ophthalmopathy. Study results and caveats: A model built on 13 V-J features separated ophthalmopathy from stable hyperthyroidism.

This clonotype was detected many times. Its antigen is unidentified. Amplified regions were TCR beta CDR3 sequences from RNA transcripts. In the first-round RT-PCR of the TCR CDR3, the HTBI primer set was used. TCRdb used MiXCR to reprocess the multiplex PCR reads, holding one entry per CDR3 protein. The sample carries 540,000 or so distinct CDR3 sequences, approximately 44% recorded once. Germline assignment: CDR1 DFQATT and CDR2 SNEGSKA (reference sequence). CDR3 length equals 16 residues. After removal of 3 bases from V and 2 bases from J, the junction contained 13 bases not matched to a gene. This TCR was sampled from an adult woman with Graves' disease, either hyperthyroidism or ophthalmopathy (not recorded which). V usage is TRBV20-1 and J usage is TRBJ2-7; TRBD2 agrees at 7 bases. The specimen was peripheral blood or thyroid tissue (not recorded which). The CDR3 sequence: CSASSPTSAAAYEQYF. The DNA of the CDR3 is TGCAGTGCTAGCTCCCCCACTAGCGCCGCCGCCTACGAGCAGTACTTC.